This T cell receptor (beta chain) was recorded in a study of shared clonotypes between healthy human individuals (TCRdb year 2020). The study in broad terms: A couple of women and a few men aged 18 to 49 years were included in the cohort. Per donor, three plates each were used for CD4 naive and CD4 memory, two for CD8 naive, and one for CD8 memory. To estimate repertoire size and how much clonotypes are shared between individuals, the study performed deep sequencing of blood TCR repertoires from a few healthy adults. To increase sequencing depth and limit assay-specific biases, different laboratories used diverse techniques to prepare libraries and sequence TCR repertoires. Leukapheresis yielded between about 0.94 and 8.9 billion PBMCs per donor. What the study reported, not specific to this receptor: Compared with non-shared clonotypes, the clonotypes found in all four sorted-subset donors had higher generation probabilities. Pairwise subsampling led to the expectation that sequencing depth would affect the degree of clonotype sharing among donors. Incomplete sequencing was indicated by rarefaction of sorted-subset datasets, despite the large sequencing depth. Sampling was restricted to blood, and TCR repertoires in tissue are likely to differ from TCR repertoires in blood. Because the study included only a small number of donors, the genetic and exposure-history diversity represented was limited. Estimated clonotype richness was generally larger for naive than for memory subsets. When a handful of donors were compared, the shared fraction of clonotypes was 5% to 6.5% for naive CD4, roughly 3.3% for naive CD8, 2% to 2.5% for memory CD4, and roughly 0.43% for memory CD8.

The CDR3 numbers 13 residues from cysteine through phenylalanine. CDR3 DNA only is kept here, 39 bases in frame from base 1. The junction carries 13 bases between V and J, which are trimmed by 3 bases and 5 bases respectively. From the germline V gene, CDR1 is SQVTM and CDR2 is ANQGSEA. TCR CDR3 regions were amplified from genomic DNA by multiplex PCR using the deep immunoSEQ assay. For each cell subset, the extracted genomic DNA was distributed evenly across all wells of several immunoSEQ 96-well plates, and each plate served as one replicate. Each replicate PCR for sorted subsets received 200 ng genomic DNA, equal to 30,000 or so T cell genomes. Purified libraries were measured with a Qubit 3.0 fluorometer, size-checked on a Bioanalyzer 2100, and measured again with the KAPA Library Quantification kit. Each immunoSEQ 96-well plate was sequenced on its own single-read 150-cycle Illumina NextSeq 550 flow cell. The paper's processing steps were these. The immunoSEQ output contained only junctional sequences without quality scores, so filtering could not match that applied to full-length reads. To assign V/J genes and CDR3, sequences were annotated against IMGT germline references using PyIR, a Python wrapper for IgBLAST v1.9. Reads were filtered out if the reads had weak V/J assignments (E-value above 1e-6), no CDR3, stop codons, out-of-frame junctions, or ambiguous translated residues. A V3J clonotype was defined by an identical inferred V gene, J gene, and CDR3 amino acid sequence. Percentage overlap between repertoires was calculated by dividing the number of shared unique clonotypes by the size of the smaller repertoire. Repertoire richness was assessed with RTK rarefaction, the Chao1 estimator, and Recon v2.1 estimates of unobserved clonotypes. OLGA was used to compute generation probabilities for all TCRbeta clonotypes that the gDNA method yielded from several donors. TCRdb took over this immuneACCESS table, retaining in-frame rearrangements with V and J assigned. Such tables are incomplete; in checked studies, under half of the missing clones stem from an unresolved V gene, and the remainder is unexplained. From that table come the V and J calls and clone size; the DNA was used to work out D and trimming. The sample records about 1.5 million clones, 98% of which are singletons. Of the sample, around 0.45% falls within the top ten clones.

About this clone: Its recognized antigen is unknown. Qualities for individual bases were not recorded, and no much larger clone is one base off.

Donors were healthy HIV-negative adults with no recently reported acute infections or vaccinations. Every donor was a Caucasian adult residing in Nashville, Tennessee, USA. CD4+ T cells were enriched through magnetic negative selection, after which naive cells were positively selected on CD45RA and the remaining negative fraction served as the memory subset. After blood collection by leukapheresis, PBMCs were isolated using Ficoll-Histopaque density gradient centrifugation and then cryopreserved in the vapor phase of liquid nitrogen. Purity and quantity of every magnetically sorted T cell population were checked by analytical flow cytometry. Each sorted fraction had its genomic DNA isolated and then quantified by UV absorbance on a Nanodrop 2000c.

Sequenced material: naive CD4+ T cells sorted from blood. The label giving this sample's cell subset or site can be read as: CD45RA+ positively selected. The rearrangement joined TRBV29-1 to TRBJ1-2, with an unclear D gene assignment. The TCR sequence derives from a man aged 25 to 40 in good health. The CDR3 amino acid sequence is: CSVEGGRKYGYTF. In nucleotides, the sequence is TGCAGCGTTGAGGGAGGGCGGAAGTATGGCTACACCTTC.